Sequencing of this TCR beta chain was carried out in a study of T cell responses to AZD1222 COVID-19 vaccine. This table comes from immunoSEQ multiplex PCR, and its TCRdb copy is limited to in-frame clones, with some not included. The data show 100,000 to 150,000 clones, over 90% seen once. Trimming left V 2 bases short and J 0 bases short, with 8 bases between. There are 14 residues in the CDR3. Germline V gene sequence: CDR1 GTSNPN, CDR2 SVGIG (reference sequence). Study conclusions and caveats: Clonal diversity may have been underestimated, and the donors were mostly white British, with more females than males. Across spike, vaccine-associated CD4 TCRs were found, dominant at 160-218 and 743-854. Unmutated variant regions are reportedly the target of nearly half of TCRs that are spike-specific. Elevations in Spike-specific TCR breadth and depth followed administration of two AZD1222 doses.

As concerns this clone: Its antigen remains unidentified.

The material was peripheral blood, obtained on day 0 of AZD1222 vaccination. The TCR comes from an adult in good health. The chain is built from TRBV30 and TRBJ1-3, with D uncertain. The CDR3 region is CAWSQESSGNTIYF. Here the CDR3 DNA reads TGTGCCTGGAGTCAGGAGAGCTCTGGAAACACCATATATTTT.